Described below is a single TCR beta chain sequence and its context. What it recognizes is unknown. Each sample used at least 7 million PBMCs. This record belongs to a study of blood T cells in healthy people across ages. J was trimmed by 2 bases and V by 4 bases; bases with no gene match: 9. CDR1 is SGHAT and CDR2 is FQNNGV in the germline V gene. The CDR3 has 17 amino acids. A second PCR, run for roughly 7 to 11 cycles, used a sample-barcoded 5' primer plus a J-beta primer mix. TCRdb reprocessed the 5' RACE reads with MiXCR, giving one entry per CDR3 protein. The table has approximately 1,000,000 distinct CDR3 sequences, 40% to 55% seen once. Overall study results and limits: Per-million-T-cell TCR beta diversity fell roughly linearly with age. Donor CMV infection status was unknown, possibly confounding age-related changes in expanded clonotypes.

Sequenced input: blood. V and J are TRBV11-2 and TRBJ2-1; 9 bases are a match to TRBD2. The receptor was derived from a woman in her fifties or sixties in good health. Here the CDR3 reads CASSSLAGVGPYNEQFF. CDR3 nucleotides: TGTGCCAGCAGCTCGTTAGCGGGAGTGGGGCCCTACAATGAGCAGTTCTTC.